The 21 T cell receptor beta chains below all came from one sample that was sequenced in a study of T cell responses to AZD1222 COVID-19 vaccine. The repertoire was sequenced with immunoSEQ multiplex PCR; TCRdb's copy has only in-frame clones and lacks some. The table has tens of thousands of clones, roughly 88% seen once; the top ten hold around 15%. Here the sequenced sample was peripheral blood, taken 28 days after the second AZD1222 dose. The receptors here all came from an adult who received the AZD1222 COVID-19 vaccine.

The J gene is TRBJ2-2, the V gene TRBV7-9; 9 bases align to TRBD1. The length of the CDR3 is 15 residues. V dropped 3 bases and J dropped 7; count of bases not matched to a gene: 6. CDR1 is SEHNR, CDR2 FQNEAQ, per germline (reference sequence). This CDR3 is CASSFRTGAYGELFF. The CDR3 nucleotides read TGTGCCAGCAGCTTTAGGACAGGGGCTTACGGGGAGCTGTTTTTT.

This clone was seen a single time. The chain has TRBV4-1 and TRBJ1-2; D may be TRBD1 (5 bases). Germline V lookup: CDR1 MGHRA, CDR2 YSYEKL. CDR3 length equals 15 residues. V was cut by 4 bases and J by 5 bases, with 17 bases left in between. CDR3 nucleotide sequence: TGCGCCAGCAGCCCTTCGGACACCTCATATTATGGCTACACCTTC. Its translation is CASSPSDTSYYGYTF.

A single count supports this clone. J is TRBJ2-2 and V is TRBV19; D tentatively reads TRBD1 or TRBD2 (7 bases each). The germline CDR1 and CDR2 sequences are LNHDA and SQIVND (reference sequence). The CDR3 contains 18 residues. V lost 9 bases and J lost 4, with 27 bases in between. The CDR3 region is CASRGTAHRLALTGELFF. The CDR3 DNA follows: TGTGCCAGCCGGGGGACAGCGCATAGACTAGCTCTCACCGGGGAGCTGTTTTTT.

J is TRBJ2-4 and V is TRBV7-9, with TRBD2 identical over 10 bases. Germline CDR1 and CDR2: SEHNR and FQNEAQ (reference sequence). Trimming cost V 4 bases and J 7 bases; bases outside gene matches: 4. The CDR3 totals 14 residues. The CDR3 is CASSSGTSANIQYF. DNA of the CDR3: TGTGCCAGCAGCTCCGGGACTAGCGCGAACATTCAGTACTTC.

The rearrangement joins TRBV11-2 to TRBJ2-7, with TRBD1 matching 10 bases. CDR1 SGHAT and CDR2 FQNNGV come from the germline V gene. This CDR3 spans 14 amino acids. The V and J ends lost 5 bases and 7 bases, in that order; junction bases with no gene match: 8. For the CDR3, the DNA is TGTGCCAGCAGCCCTCGACAGGGGGCGAGGGAGCAGTACTTC. It is translated as CASSPRQGAREQYF. Full variable domain (rest looked up from reference TRBV11-2 and TRBJ2-7): EAGVAQSPRYKIIEKRQSVAFWCNPISGHATLYWYQQILGQGPKLLIQFQNNGVVDDSQLPKDRFSAERLKGVDSTLKIQPAKLEDSAVYLCASSPRQGAREQYFGPGTRLTVT.

The chain carries TRBV28 and TRBJ1-1, with no clear D. V was shortened by 6 bases and J by 3 bases, with 8 bases between the two germline ends. From germline, CDR1 is MDHEN and CDR2 SYDVKM. The CDR3 runs 12 residues. In DNA, the CDR3 is TGTGCCAGCAGGGGCCCGGACACTGAAGCTTTCTTT. It yields the protein CASRGPDTEAFF. The full variable domain, rest sourced from reference TRBV28 and TRBJ1-1, is DVKVTQSSRYLVKRTGEKVFLECVQDMDHENMFWYRQDPGLGLRLIYFSYDVKMKEKGDIPEGYSVSREKKERFSLILESASTNQTSMYLCASRGPDTEAFFGQGTRLTVV.

This rearrangement joins TRBV12-2 to TRBJ2-7; the table names TRBD2, a call not compared with the DNA. TRBV12-2 represents a pseudogene. The CDR3 runs 17 residues. The CDR3 is CASRPSGHRGSSYEQYF. The CDR3, as DNA: TGTGCAAGTCGCCCATCCGGCCACCGGGGGTCCTCCTACGAGCAGTACTTC.

This clone was recorded a few times. The V gene is TRBV10-3, the J gene TRBJ2-7, with D uncertain. The CDR3 contains 12 residues. The germline V gene encodes CDR1 ENHRY and CDR2 SYGVKD. Trimming removed 10 bases at V and 2 bases at J, with 12 bases between. CDR3 sequence: CATAPLPYEQYF. The CDR3 DNA follows: TGTGCCACCGCCCCACTACCCTACGAGCAGTACTTC.

The genes are TRBV4-2 and TRBJ1-5; D is unclear. The CDR3 is made up of 13 amino acids. Per the germline V gene, CDR1 is LGHNA and CDR2 is YNFKEQ. V lost 0 bases to trimming and J lost 6 bases, with 6 bases between them. The CDR3 protein is CASSQDFFQPQHF. The CDR3 DNA reads TGTGCCAGCAGCCAAGACTTTTTTCAGCCCCAGCATTTT.

J is TRBJ2-3 and V is TRBV5-1, with 9 bases matching TRBD2. Germline CDR1 SGHRS, CDR2 YFSETQ. V was pared by 3 bases and J by 2 bases, with 4 bases of the junction left unmatched. CDR3 size: 15 residues. The CDR3 is CASSSRGGVTDTQYF. CDR3 bases: TGCGCCAGCAGCTCGCGGGGGGGCGTCACAGATACGCAGTATTTT.

The J gene is TRBJ2-1, the V gene TRBV6-4, with D hard to call. The V gene's germline CDR1 is MRHNA and CDR2 SNTAGT. V lost 4 bases and J 9 bases, leaving 13 bases between the germline ends. This CDR3 is 13 amino acids long. The CDR3 spells CASSGLRSSEQFF. DNA of the CDR3: TGTGCCAGCAGTGGCTTGAGAAGTAGTGAGCAGTTCTTC.

The CDR3 loop is CASSQGSTSGGPQETQYF. CDR3 coding DNA: TGTGCCAGCAGCCAGGGCTCAACTAGCGGGGGGCCCCAAGAGACCCAGTACTTC. The V call is TRBV3-1 (or the pseudogene TRBV3-2), the J call TRBJ2-5, with 12 bases lining up with TRBD2. The length of the CDR3 is 18 residues. Germline CDR1 reads LGHDT; CDR2 reads YNNKEL (reference sequence). J lost 1 base, V lost 3 bases, and 9 bases had no gene match.

V usage is TRBV7-9 and J usage is TRBJ1-4; 8 bases align to TRBD1. The CDR3 is 14 residues long. Trimming cost V 5 bases and J 4 bases; bases outside gene matches: 3. The V gene's germline CDR1 is SEHNR and CDR2 FQNEAQ (reference sequence). The CDR3 is CASSRTGGNEKLFF. The CDR3 DNA reads TGTGCCAGCAGCCGAACAGGGGGTAATGAAAAACTGTTTTTT. The variable domain in full, with the rest retrieved from reference TRBV7-9 and TRBJ1-4, is DTGVSQNPRHKITKRGQNVTFRCDPISEHNRLYWYRQTLGQGPEFLTYFQNEAQLEKSRLLSDRFSAERPKGSFSTLEIQRTEQGDSAMYLCASSRTGGNEKLFFGSGTQLSVL.

The genes are TRBV5-1 and TRBJ2-6; D may be TRBD2 (6 bases). The V and J ends lost 4 bases and 0 bases respectively, with 17 bases between them. Germline V gene data show CDR1 as SGHRS and CDR2 as YFSETQ. The CDR3 covers 18 residues. Here the CDR3 reads CASSSRTDYSSGANVLTF. The CDR3 DNA sequence: TGCGCCAGCAGCAGTCGGACGGACTACAGCTCTGGGGCCAACGTCCTGACTTTC.

The chain is built from TRBV19 and TRBJ2-2; TRBD1 aligns across 11 bases. The CDR3 covers 15 residues. In germline, CDR1 is LNHDA, CDR2 SQIVND (reference sequence). J gave up 6 bases and V 10 bases, and 10 bases lay outside the gene matches. Here the CDR3 reads CATRTGGFVSGELFF. In DNA, the CDR3 is TGTGCCACCCGGACAGGGGGCTTTGTCTCCGGGGAGCTGTTTTTT.

This clone was observed once. This rearrangement joins TRBV6-6 to TRBJ1-4; D gene unclear. CDR1 is MNHNY, CDR2 SVGAGI, per germline (reference sequence). The CDR3 has 14 amino acids. V was pared by 7 bases and J by 7 bases, with 16 bases between. CDR3 sequence: CASTSFPPGEKLFF. The CDR3 DNA is TGTGCCAGCACTTCTTTCCCTCCGGGTGAAAAACTGTTTTTT.

The chain recombines TRBV4-1 with TRBJ1-6, with 8 bases aligning to TRBD1. Losses at the gene ends were 4 bases for V and 7 bases for J; bases not matched to a gene: 9. This CDR3 comprises 16 residues. Germline lookup yields CDR1 MGHRA and CDR2 YSYEKL. CDR3 in DNA: TGCGCCAGCAGCCCCGTGCAGGGGGCGGGCAATTCACCCCTCCACTTT. This encodes CASSPVQGAGNSPLHF.

The CDR3 protein is CASSLKSPGNTIYF. DNA for the CDR3: TGTGCCAGCAGTCTCAAGTCACCTGGAAACACCATATATTTT. The V and J genes are TRBV28 and TRBJ1-3; D ambiguous. V dropped 5 bases and J dropped 2 bases, with 10 bases sitting between them. The CDR3 consists of 14 residues. The germline V gene encodes CDR1 MDHEN and CDR2 SYDVKM.

The chain has TRBV3-1 (or the pseudogene TRBV3-2) and TRBJ1-2, with a possible D match to TRBD1 (6 bases). The CDR3 is 13 amino acids. CDR1 and CDR2 (germline): LGHDT, YNNKEL (reference sequence). V was cut by 6 bases and J by 3 bases, with 11 bases left in between. The CDR3 spells CASSRGGDYGYTF. The CDR3 DNA is TGTGCCAGCAGTAGGGGGGGAGACTATGGCTACACCTTC.

The count of this clone is one. The chain joins TRBV6-5 to TRBJ1-3; 7 bases align to TRBD1. The CDR3 loop spans 15 amino acids. CDR1 and CDR2 from the germline V gene are MNHEY and SVGAGI. Germline trimming cut 0 bases from V and 2 bases from J; bases unmatched to any gene: 1. CDR3 sequence (DNA): TGTGCCAGCAGTTACTCCGACAGGGCTGGAAACACCATATATTTT. Translation gives CASSYSDRAGNTIYF.

This chain uses TRBV7-9 with TRBJ1-2; no clear D. This CDR3 region has 12 residues. The germline V and J ends were trimmed by 4 bases and 7 bases, with 10 bases remaining between them. CDR1 and CDR2 (germline): SEHNR, FQNEAQ (reference sequence). As DNA, the CDR3 is TGTGCCAGCAGCTCCGAAAGGGCTGGCTACACCTTC. Residues: CASSSERAGYTF.